What follows are 18 T cell receptor beta chains derived from one specimen sequenced in a study of blood T cell repertoires in COVID-19. Clones were sequenced by immunoSEQ multiplex PCR, and TCRdb holds only the in-frame ones, with some missing. Of tens of thousands of clones listed, around 89% are singletons. The sequenced sample was peripheral blood. All receptors derive from a human donor in a cohort sampled during active COVID-19.

J is TRBJ1-6 and V is TRBV5-4; TRBD1 agrees at 10 bases. CDR1 is SGHNT, CDR2 YYREEE, per germline (reference sequence). Trimming took 4 bases from V and 4 from J; bases not matched to a gene: 8. CDR3 size: 17 residues. CDR3 loop: CASSPKGQGKYNSPLHF. CDR3 in DNA: TGTGCCAGCAGCCCGAAGGGACAGGGGAAATATAATTCACCCCTCCACTTT.

The chain has TRBV28 and TRBJ1-5; D not resolved. Germline V lookup: CDR1 MDHEN, CDR2 SYDVKM. The CDR3 sequence is 12 residues long. The germline V and J ends were trimmed by 1 base and 6 bases, with 4 bases remaining between them. CDR3 in amino acids: CASSLLVQPQHF. In DNA, the CDR3 is TGTGCCAGCAGTTTATTAGTTCAGCCCCAGCATTTT.

The chain recombines TRBV19 with TRBJ1-5, with 8 positions matching TRBD1. Germline V lookup: CDR1 LNHDA, CDR2 SQIVND (reference sequence). The V gene end was trimmed by 3 bases and the J gene end by 6 bases; junction bases not matched to a gene: 10. The CDR3 is 16 residues long. CDR3 amino acids: CASSMGDRPLTQPQHF. The CDR3 DNA reads as TGTGCCAGTAGTATGGGGGACAGGCCTTTAACTCAGCCCCAGCATTTT.

The chain employs TRBV7-8 and TRBJ2-5, with TRBD2 matching over 7 bases. From germline, CDR1 is SGHVS and CDR2 FQNEAQ. V gave up 1 base and J gave up 5 bases; unmatched junction bases: 7. This CDR3 region has 15 residues. Here the CDR3 reads CASSLGTVGGETQYF. CDR3 nucleotides: TGTGCCAGCAGCTTAGGAACCGTGGGAGGGGAGACCCAGTACTTC. The full variable domain, rest sourced from reference TRBV7-8 and TRBJ2-5, is GAGVSQSPRYKVAKRGQDVALRCDPISGHVSLFWYQQALGQGPEFLTYFQNEAQLDKSGLPSDRFFAERPEGSVSTLKIQRTQQEDSAVYLCASSLGTVGGETQYFGPGTRLLVL.

The chain combines TRBV11-3 with TRBJ2-1; D might be TRBD1 (5 bases). Germline V CDR1 and CDR2: SGHNT, YENEEA. With 5 bases removed from V and 7 bases from J, the gap between germline ends came to 21 bases. The CDR3 covers 16 residues. The CDR3 DNA reads as TGTGCCAGCAGCCCCCAGGGTAATCGTCGCATAAATGAGCAGTTCTTC. It encodes CASSPQGNRRINEQFF.

The gene calls are TRBV6-2 or TRBV6-3 and TRBJ2-7; 8 nucleotides align to TRBD2. J lost 2 bases, V lost 0 bases, and 9 bases had no gene match. CDR1 MNHEY and CDR2 SVGEGT come from the germline V gene. This CDR3 comprises 17 residues. The CDR3 protein is CASSYSWVAGRTYEQYF. The CDR3 coding sequence is TGTGCCAGCAGTTACTCGTGGGTAGCGGGGCGAACCTACGAGCAGTACTTC.

This clone was seen just once. CDR3 nucleotide sequence: TGTGCCAGCAGTGAGGGCAGGGCCCGCGAGCAGTACTTC. Protein product: CASSEGRAREQYF. The chain couples TRBV2 to TRBJ2-7; weak D call: TRBD1 (5 bases). CDR1 SNHLY and CDR2 FYNNEI come from the germline V gene. This CDR3 is built from 13 residues. V dropped 3 bases and J dropped 6 bases, with 12 bases sitting between them. Full variable domain (remainder filled in from reference TRBV2 and TRBJ2-7): EPEVTQTPSHQVTQMGQEVILRCVPISNHLYFYWYRQILGQKVEFLVSFYNNEISEKSEIFDDQFSVERPDGSNFTLKIRSTKLEDSAMYFCASSEGRAREQYFGPGTRLTVT.

The rearrangement joins TRBV6-1 to TRBJ2-5, with D maybe TRBD2 (6 bases). Germline lookup yields CDR1 MNHNS and CDR2 SASEGT. Trimming shortened V by 4 bases and J by 4 bases, and 19 bases separated the two germline ends. The CDR3 length is 16 residues. CDR3: CASSGESFLGGETQYF. The DNA of the CDR3 is TGTGCCAGCAGTGGAGAGTCATTCTTGGGGGGAGAGACCCAGTACTTC.

The rearrangement links TRBV21-1 to TRBJ2-7; the table's D call TRBD2 went unverified against the DNA. TRBV21-1 is listed as a pseudogene. The length of the CDR3 is 15 residues. CDR3 in amino acids: CASSKMGTSSYEQYF. DNA of the CDR3: TGTGCCAGCAGCAAAATGGGGACTAGCTCCTACGAGCAGTACTTC.

The chain links TRBV2 to TRBJ1-2, with D possibly being TRBD1 (6 bases). The CDR3 totals 14 residues. The V gene's germline CDR1 is SNHLY and CDR2 FYNNEI. The ends were cut back, 1 base at V and 7 bases at J, with 13 bases in the middle. The CDR3 nucleotides read TGTGCCAGCAGTGAAGAAAGGGGGAGAGGTGGCTACACCTTC. Amino acid sequence: CASSEERGRGGYTF.

V gene TRBV29-1 combines with J gene TRBJ1-5; D is unresolved. V was pared by 4 bases and J by 3 bases, with 10 bases between. Germline loops: CDR1 SQVTM, CDR2 ANQGSEA. The CDR3 loop spans 13 amino acids. CDR3 DNA: TGCAGCGTTGGCCCCGGGGACAATCAGCCCCAGCATTTT. Amino acid sequence: CSVGPGDNQPQHF.

V usage is TRBV6-5 and J usage is TRBJ1-1; D is undetermined. The germline V gene encodes CDR1 MNHEY and CDR2 SVGAGI. This CDR3 contains 14 residues. Trimming stripped 8 bases from V and 5 bases from J, with 18 bases between. Written as DNA, the CDR3 is TGTGCCAGCTTTCGTCCCCGGGTCGGGACTGAAGCTTTCTTT. Its translation: CASFRPRVGTEAFF.

The chain is built from TRBV27 and TRBJ1-4; D is possibly TRBD1 (6 bases). Germline V gene lookup returns CDR1 MNHEY and CDR2 SMNVEV (reference sequence). The CDR3 extends over 16 amino acids. Trimming removed 5 bases at V and 5 bases at J, with 18 bases between. The CDR3: CASSPQDTGQNEKLFF. The DNA for the CDR3 is TGTGCCAGCAGTCCCCAGGATACAGGGCAAAATGAAAAACTGTTTTTT.

The chain couples TRBV6-5 to TRBJ1-4; 10 bases map to TRBD1. CDR1 and CDR2 from the germline V gene are MNHEY and SVGAGI. Unmatched junction bases numbered 1, after V lost 0 bases and J lost 6 bases. The CDR3 spans 15 residues. Here the CDR3 DNA reads TGTGCCAGCAGTTACTCTGGGACAGGGGATGAAAAACTGTTTTTT. As protein: CASSYSGTGDEKLFF.

This clone appeared a single time. The chain carries TRBV27 and TRBJ1-1; D possibly corresponds to TRBD1 (5 bases). V was shortened by 3 bases and J by 13 bases, with 21 bases between the two germline ends. The CDR3 loop spans 14 amino acids. In germline, CDR1 is MNHEY, CDR2 SMNVEV (reference sequence). CDR3 in amino acids: CASSLRIAGGTVFF. The CDR3 coding sequence is TGTGCCAGCAGTTTGCGGATCGCAGGAGGGACGGTTTTCTTT.

The J gene is TRBJ2-7, the V gene TRBV7-9; possibly TRBD1 for D (5 bases). The V end lost 0 bases, the J end lost 3 bases, and 15 bases lay between the germline ends. Germline-derived CDR1 and CDR2 are SEHNR and FQNEAQ (reference sequence). This CDR3 comprises 16 residues. The CDR3 nucleotides are TGTGCCAGCAGCTTAGCGGTGCAGGGTGGGAACTACGAGCAGTACTTC. It yields the protein CASSLAVQGGNYEQYF.

As for this clone: One end of the junction does not line up with germline, which may come from a read error. This CDR3 reads CATSEFVAEGRGGTDTQYF. The CDR3 region has the DNA TGTGCCACCAGTGAGTTCGTAGCGGAGGGCAGAGGGGGCACAGATACGCAGTATTTT. The chain recombines TRBV10-3 with TRBJ2-3; D may be TRBD2 (6 bases). This CDR3 spans 19 amino acids. The germline gives CDR1 ENHRY, CDR2 SYGVKD.

J is TRBJ2-7 and V is TRBV5-6, with 9 bases matching TRBD1. Germline CDR1 and CDR2: SGHDT and YYEEEE. CDR3 size: 16 residues. V lost 2 bases to trimming and J lost 5 bases; unmatched junction nucleotides: 11. The CDR3 sequence: CASSFPEGGQGHEQYF. The CDR3 DNA is TGTGCCAGCAGCTTCCCTGAGGGGGGACAGGGCCACGAGCAGTACTTC.